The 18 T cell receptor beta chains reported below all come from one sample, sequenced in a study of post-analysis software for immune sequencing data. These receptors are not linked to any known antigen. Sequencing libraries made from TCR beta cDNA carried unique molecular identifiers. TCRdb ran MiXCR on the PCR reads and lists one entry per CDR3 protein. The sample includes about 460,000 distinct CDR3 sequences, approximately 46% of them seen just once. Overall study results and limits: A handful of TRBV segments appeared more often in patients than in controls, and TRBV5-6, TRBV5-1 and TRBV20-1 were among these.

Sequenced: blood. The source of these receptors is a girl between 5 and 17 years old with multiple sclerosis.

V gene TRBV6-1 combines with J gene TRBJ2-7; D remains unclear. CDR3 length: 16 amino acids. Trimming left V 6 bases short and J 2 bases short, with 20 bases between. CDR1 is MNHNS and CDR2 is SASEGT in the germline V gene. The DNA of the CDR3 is TGTGCCAGCAGCCCTCTCCCCCGTTGGAAGACCTACGAGCAGTACTTC. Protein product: CASSPLPRWKTYEQYF.

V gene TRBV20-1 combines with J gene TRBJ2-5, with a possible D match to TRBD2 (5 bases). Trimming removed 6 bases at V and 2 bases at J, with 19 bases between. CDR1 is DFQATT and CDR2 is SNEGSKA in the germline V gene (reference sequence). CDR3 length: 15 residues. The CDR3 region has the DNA TGCAGTGCCTATAAGAGGGCAGCTTTACAAGAGACCCAGTACTTC. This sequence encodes CSAYKRAALQETQYF.

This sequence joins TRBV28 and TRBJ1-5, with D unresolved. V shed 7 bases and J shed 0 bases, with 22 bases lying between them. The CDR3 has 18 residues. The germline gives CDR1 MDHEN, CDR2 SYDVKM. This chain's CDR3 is CASTVPGGVAGSNQPQHF. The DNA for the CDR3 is TGTGCCAGCACCGTACCCGGCGGGGTCGCAGGTAGCAATCAGCCCCAGCATTTT. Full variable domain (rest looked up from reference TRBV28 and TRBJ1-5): DVKVTQSSRYLVKRTGEKVFLECVQDMDHENMFWYRQDPGLGLRLIYFSYDVKMKEKGDIPEGYSVSREKKERFSLILESASTNQTSMYLCASTVPGGVAGSNQPQHFGDGTRLSIL.

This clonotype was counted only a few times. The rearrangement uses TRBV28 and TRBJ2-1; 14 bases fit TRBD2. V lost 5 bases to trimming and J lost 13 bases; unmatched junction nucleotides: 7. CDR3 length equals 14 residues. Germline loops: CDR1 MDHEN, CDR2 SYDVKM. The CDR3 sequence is CASSARLAGGLQFF. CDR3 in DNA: TGTGCCAGCAGTGCTCGACTAGCGGGAGGGCTCCAGTTCTTC. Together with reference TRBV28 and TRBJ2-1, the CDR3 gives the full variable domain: DVKVTQSSRYLVKRTGEKVFLECVQDMDHENMFWYRQDPGLGLRLIYFSYDVKMKEKGDIPEGYSVSREKKERFSLILESASTNQTSMYLCASSARLAGGLQFFGPGTRLTVL.

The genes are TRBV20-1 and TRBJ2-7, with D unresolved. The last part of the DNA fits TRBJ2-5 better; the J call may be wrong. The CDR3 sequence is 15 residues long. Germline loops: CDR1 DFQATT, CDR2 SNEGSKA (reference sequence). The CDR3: CSARSLHGARETQYF. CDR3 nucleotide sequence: TGCAGTGCTAGAAGTTTGCACGGAGCTCGGGAGACCCAGTACTTC.

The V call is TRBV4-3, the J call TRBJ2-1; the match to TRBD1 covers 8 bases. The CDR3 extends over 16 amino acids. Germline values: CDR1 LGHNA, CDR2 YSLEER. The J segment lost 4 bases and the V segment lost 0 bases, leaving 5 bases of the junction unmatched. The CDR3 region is CASSQDSTGVYNEQFF. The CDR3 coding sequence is TGCGCCAGCAGCCAAGATTCGACAGGGGTGTACAATGAGCAGTTCTTC.

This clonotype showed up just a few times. Here the CDR3 DNA reads TGTGCCAGCAGCCCCGGGACTGCAGATACGCAGTATTTT. Translation gives CASSPGTADTQYF. The chain employs TRBV13 and TRBJ2-3; possible D gene TRBD2, 6 bases. The length of the CDR3 is 13 residues. V was clipped by 5 bases and J by 4 bases, with 10 bases between them. Germline CDR1 reads PRHDT; CDR2 reads FYEKMQ (reference sequence).

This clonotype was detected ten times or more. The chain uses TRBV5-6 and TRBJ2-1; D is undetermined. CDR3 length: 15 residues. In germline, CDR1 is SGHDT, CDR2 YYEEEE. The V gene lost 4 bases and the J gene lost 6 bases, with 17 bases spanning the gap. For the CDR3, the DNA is TGTGCCAGCAGCCGTGGTCAGGAAAGTAGCAATGAGCAGTTCTTC. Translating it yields CASSRGQESSNEQFF.

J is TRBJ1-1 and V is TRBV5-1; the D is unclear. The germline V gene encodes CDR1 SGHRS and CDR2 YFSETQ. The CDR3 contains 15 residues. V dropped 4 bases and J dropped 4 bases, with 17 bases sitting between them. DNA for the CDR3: TGCGCCAGCAGCCCCAAGCCCGTCGGGAGCACTGAAGCTTTCTTT. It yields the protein CASSPKPVGSTEAFF. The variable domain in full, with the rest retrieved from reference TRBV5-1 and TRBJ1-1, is KAGVTQTPRYLIKTRGQQVTLSCSPISGHRSVSWYQQTPGQGLQFLFEYFSETQRNKGNFPGRFSGRQFSNSRSEMNVSTLELGDSALYLCASSPKPVGSTEAFFGQGTRLTVV.

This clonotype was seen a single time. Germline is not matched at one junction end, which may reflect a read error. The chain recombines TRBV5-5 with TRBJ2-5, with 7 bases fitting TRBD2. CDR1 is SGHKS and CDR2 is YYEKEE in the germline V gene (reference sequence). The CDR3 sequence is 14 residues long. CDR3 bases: TGTGCCAGCGGCTTTGGGGAGGGTAAAGAGACCCAGTACTTC. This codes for CASGFGEGKETQYF.

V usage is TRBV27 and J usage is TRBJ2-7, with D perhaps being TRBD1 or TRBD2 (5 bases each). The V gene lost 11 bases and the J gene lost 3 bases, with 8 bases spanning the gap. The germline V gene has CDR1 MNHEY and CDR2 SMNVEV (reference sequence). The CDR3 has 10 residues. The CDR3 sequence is CAVGGYEQYF. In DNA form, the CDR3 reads TGTGCCGTTGGGGGCTACGAGCAGTACTTC.

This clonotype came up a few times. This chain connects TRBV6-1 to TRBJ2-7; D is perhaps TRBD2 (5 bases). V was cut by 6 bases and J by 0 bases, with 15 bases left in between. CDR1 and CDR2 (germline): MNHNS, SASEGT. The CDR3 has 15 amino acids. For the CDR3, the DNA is TGTGCCAGCAGCACCACTAGTTTTCCCTCCTACGAGCAGTACTTC. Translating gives CASSTTSFPSYEQYF.

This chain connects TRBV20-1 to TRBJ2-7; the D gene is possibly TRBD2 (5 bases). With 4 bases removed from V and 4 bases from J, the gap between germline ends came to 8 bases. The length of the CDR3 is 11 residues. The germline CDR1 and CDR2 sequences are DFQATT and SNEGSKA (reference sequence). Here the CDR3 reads CSATPGYEQYF. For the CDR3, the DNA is TGCAGTGCTACGCCGGGGTACGAGCAGTACTTC.

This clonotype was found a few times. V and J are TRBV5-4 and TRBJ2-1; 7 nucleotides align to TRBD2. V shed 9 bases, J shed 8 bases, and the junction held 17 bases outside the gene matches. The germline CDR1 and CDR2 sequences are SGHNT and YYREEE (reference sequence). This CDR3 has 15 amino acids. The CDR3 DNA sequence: TGTGCCACCCGTGTTTATAAGGGAGGGCCCGATGAGCAGTTCTTC. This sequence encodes CATRVYKGGPDEQFF.

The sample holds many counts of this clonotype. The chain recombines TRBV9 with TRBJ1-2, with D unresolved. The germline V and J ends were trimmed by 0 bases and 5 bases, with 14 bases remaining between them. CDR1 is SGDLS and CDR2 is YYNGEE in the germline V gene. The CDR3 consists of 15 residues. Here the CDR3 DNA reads TGTGCCAGCAGCGTAGACCAGGTCCCCTCTTATGGCTACACCTTC. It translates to CASSVDQVPSYGYTF.

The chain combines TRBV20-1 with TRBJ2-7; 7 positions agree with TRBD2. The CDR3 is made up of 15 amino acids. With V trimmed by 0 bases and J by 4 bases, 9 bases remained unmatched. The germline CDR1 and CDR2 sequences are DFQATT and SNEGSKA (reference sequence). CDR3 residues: CSARDCPGRAYEQYF. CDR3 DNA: TGCAGTGCTAGAGATTGTCCAGGGAGGGCGTACGAGCAGTACTTC.

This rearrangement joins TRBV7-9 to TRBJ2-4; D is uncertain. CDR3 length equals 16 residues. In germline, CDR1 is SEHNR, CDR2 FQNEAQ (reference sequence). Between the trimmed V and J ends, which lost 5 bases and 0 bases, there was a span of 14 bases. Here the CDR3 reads CASSPRGDLAKNIQYF. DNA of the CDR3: TGTGCCAGCAGCCCCAGAGGCGACCTAGCCAAAAACATTCAGTACTTC.

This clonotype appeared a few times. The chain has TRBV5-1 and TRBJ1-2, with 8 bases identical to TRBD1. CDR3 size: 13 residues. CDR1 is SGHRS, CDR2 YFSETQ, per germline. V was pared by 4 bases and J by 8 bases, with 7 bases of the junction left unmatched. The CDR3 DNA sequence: TGCGCCAGCAGCGTGGACAGGGAGGGCGGCTACACCTTC. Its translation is CASSVDREGGYTF. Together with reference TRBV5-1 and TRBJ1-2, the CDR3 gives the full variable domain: KAGVTQTPRYLIKTRGQQVTLSCSPISGHRSVSWYQQTPGQGLQFLFEYFSETQRNKGNFPGRFSGRQFSNSRSEMNVSTLELGDSALYLCASSVDREGGYTFGSGTRLTVV.